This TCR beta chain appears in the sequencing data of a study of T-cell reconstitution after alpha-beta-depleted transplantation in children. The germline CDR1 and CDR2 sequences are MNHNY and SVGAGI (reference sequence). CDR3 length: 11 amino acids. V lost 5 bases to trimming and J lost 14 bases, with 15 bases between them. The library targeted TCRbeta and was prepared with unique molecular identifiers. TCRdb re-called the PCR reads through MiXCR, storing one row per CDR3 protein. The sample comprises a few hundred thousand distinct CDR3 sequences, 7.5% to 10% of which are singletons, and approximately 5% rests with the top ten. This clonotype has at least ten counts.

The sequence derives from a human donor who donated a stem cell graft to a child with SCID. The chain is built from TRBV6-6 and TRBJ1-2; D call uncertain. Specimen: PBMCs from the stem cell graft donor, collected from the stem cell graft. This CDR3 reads CASSPLSDKTF. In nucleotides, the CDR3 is TGTGCCAGCAGTCCCCTATCAGACAAGACCTTC.